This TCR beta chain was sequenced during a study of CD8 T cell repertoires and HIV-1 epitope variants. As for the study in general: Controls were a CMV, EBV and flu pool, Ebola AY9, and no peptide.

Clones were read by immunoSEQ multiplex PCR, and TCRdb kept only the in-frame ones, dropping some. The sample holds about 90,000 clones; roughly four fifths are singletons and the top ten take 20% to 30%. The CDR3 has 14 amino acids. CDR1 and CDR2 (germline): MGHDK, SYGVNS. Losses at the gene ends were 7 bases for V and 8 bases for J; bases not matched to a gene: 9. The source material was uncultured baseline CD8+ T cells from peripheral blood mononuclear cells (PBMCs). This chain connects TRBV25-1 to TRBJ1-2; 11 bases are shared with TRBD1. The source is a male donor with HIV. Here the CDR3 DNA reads TGTGCCAGCACCGGACAGGGGGCCCAGGGCGGCTACACCTTC. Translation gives CASTGQGAQGGYTF.